This is a list of T cell receptor beta chains from one sample in a study of response to subunit inactivated influenza vaccine. One entry per CDR3 protein results from TCRdb running MiXCR on the RT-PCR reads. The sample consists of 530,000 or so distinct CDR3 sequences, 13% to 15% of them appearing once. This specimen consisted of PBMCs from blood, obtained roughly 13 days after vaccination. These receptors were taken from a man aged 50 to 60 who received an inactivated influenza vaccine. CDR3s include the opening cysteine and the closing phenylalanine or tryptophan. The D gene is left open where the match is weak. Clone size is shown for a subset of rows, as once, few, many or a class of expanded clone.

clone_size j_call d_call v_call cdr3_aa cdr3_nt
NA TRBJ2-7 TRBD1 TRBV12-3/TRBV12-4 CASRDRGHYEQYF TGTGCCAGCCGGGACAGGGGGCACTACGAGCAGTACTTC
NA TRBJ2-2 NA TRBV5-1 CASSLDEGSTGELFF TGCGCCAGCAGCTTGGACGAGGGTAGCACCGGGGAGCTGTTTTTT
few TRBJ2-1 TRBD2 TRBV19 CASSIGLAGFEQFF TGTGCCAGTAGTATTGGGCTAGCGGGATTTGAGCAGTTCTTC
few TRBJ2-1 NA TRBV28 CASRSGGPDNEQFF TGTGCCAGCCGTTCGGGCGGCCCGGACAATGAGCAGTTCTTC
NA TRBJ2-3 NA TRBV29-1 CSIRRGGFTHTQYF TGCAGCATCCGGCGGGGTGGTTTCACCCATACGCAGTATTTT
NA TRBJ2-1 NA TRBV28 CASSLGSPVDEQFF TGTGCCAGCAGTTTAGGTTCGCCCGTCGATGAGCAGTTCTTC
NA TRBJ2-7 NA TRBV28 CASRPYRDYEQYF TGTGCCAGCAGACCTTACAGGGATTACGAGCAGTACTTC
many TRBJ2-1 NA TRBV24-1 CATSDPTGPSYNEQFF TGTGCCACCAGTGACCCGACAGGCCCTTCCTACAATGAGCAGTTCTTC
NA TRBJ2-2 NA TRBV11-1 CASSLLRSTGELFF TGTGCCAGCAGCTTATTACGAAGCACCGGGGAGCTGTTTTTT
few TRBJ2-2 TRBD2 TRBV27 CASSPLGSGRRTGELFF TGTGCCAGCAGTCCCCTGGGGAGCGGGAGGAGGACCGGGGAGCTGTTTTTT
NA TRBJ2-7 TRBD1 TRBV9 CASSPTTGGFEQYF TGTGCCAGCAGCCCGACGACAGGGGGCTTTGAGCAGTACTTC
few TRBJ2-6 NA TRBV4-1 CASSPQHVSGANVLTF TGCGCCAGCAGCCCGCAACACGTCTCTGGGGCCAACGTCCTGACTTTC
few TRBJ2-4 NA TRBV12-3/TRBV12-4 CASADDGGERDRGAKNIQYF TGTGCCAGCGCGGATGACGGGGGGGAGCGGGACAGAGGGGCCAAAAACATTCAGTACTTC
NA TRBJ2-4 NA TRBV18 CASSPQGKLAKNIQYF TGTGCCAGCTCACCACAGGGAAAGCTAGCCAAAAACATTCAGTACTTC
NA TRBJ2-2 TRBD2 TRBV11-2 CASSLFTGLAGHTGELFF TGTGCCAGCAGCTTATTCACGGGACTAGCGGGTCACACCGGGGAGCTGTTTTTT
NA TRBJ1-2 NA TRBV29-1 CSVEGRKRNYGYTF TGCAGCGTTGAAGGACGCAAAAGGAACTATGGCTACACCTTC
NA TRBJ2-5 NA TRBV2 CASAIQETQYF TGTGCCAGCGCCATCCAAGAGACCCAGTACTTC
few TRBJ1-1 NA TRBV27 CASSTEDSLNTEAFF TGTGCCAGCAGTACCGAGGACAGTTTGAACACTGAAGCTTTCTTT
many TRBJ1-2 TRBD1 TRBV10-3 CAISEGPGTGTPTQNYGYTF TGTGCCATCAGTGAGGGTCCCGGGACAGGCACCCCTACCCAGAACTATGGCTACACCTTC
few TRBJ2-2 TRBD2 TRBV12-3/TRBV12-4 CASSLLALLAGHTGELFF TGTGCCAGCAGTTTACTCGCCCTACTAGCGGGCCACACCGGGGAGCTGTTTTTT
few TRBJ2-2 NA TRBV6-5 CASSYLSVAGELFF TGTGCCAGCAGTTACTTAAGTGTAGCCGGGGAGCTGTTTTTT
few TRBJ2-7 NA TRBV4-3 CASSQDDAPRYLYEQYF TGCGCCAGCAGCCAAGATGACGCACCTCGATACCTCTACGAGCAGTACTTC
NA TRBJ1-5 NA TRBV6-6 CASRPSSNQPQHF TGTGCCAGCAGACCTAGCAGCAATCAGCCCCAGCATTTT
few TRBJ1-1 NA TRBV6-2/TRBV6-3 CASSYSPEEMNTEAFF TGTGCCAGCAGTTACTCCCCAGAAGAAATGAACACTGAAGCTTTCTTT
few TRBJ2-1 TRBD2 TRBV27 CASSLPRTSGRVEQFF TGTGCCAGCAGTTTACCCCGGACTAGCGGGAGGGTTGAGCAGTTCTTC
NA TRBJ1-2 NA TRBV28 CASTTMAGAGYGYTF TGTGCCAGCACAACAATGGCAGGGGCAGGCTATGGCTACACCTTC
few TRBJ1-5 NA TRBV29-1 CSVGDSNQPQHF TGCAGCGTTGGGGACAGCAATCAGCCCCAGCATTTT
NA TRBJ2-1 TRBD2 TRBV12-3/TRBV12-4 CASSLIAGDNEQFF TGTGCCAGCAGTTTAATAGCGGGGGACAATGAGCAGTTCTTC